Below, 32 T cell receptor beta chains from the same sample are listed, as sequenced in a study of neurological immune-mediated disorders. One entry per CDR3 protein, called by TCRdb with MiXCR from the 5' RACE reads. The table records some 76,000 distinct CDR3 sequences, roughly 3% of them present only once. The source material was PBMCs. The receptors derive from a woman aged 45-65 years with multiple sclerosis.

This clonotype was counted many times. V usage is TRBV7-2 and J usage is TRBJ2-5; D call uncertain. The CDR3 has 14 amino acids. The ends were cut back, 4 bases at V and 5 bases at J, with 14 bases in the middle. Germline assignment: CDR1 SGHTA and CDR2 FQGNSA. The CDR3 loop reads CASSSFITAETQYF. The CDR3 nucleotides read TGTGCCAGCAGCTCTTTCATAACAGCCGAGACCCAGTACTTC.

This clonotype was counted only a few times. V usage is TRBV7-6 and J usage is TRBJ2-7; TRBD2 aligns across 8 bases. This CDR3 contains 16 residues. J gave up 6 bases and V 0 bases, and 10 bases lay outside the gene matches. CDR1 is SGHVS, CDR2 FNYEAQ, per germline. The CDR3 DNA follows: TGTGCCAGCAGCTTAGCGGGAACTAGCGGAGGGGGCGAGCAGTACTTC. The encoded protein is CASSLAGTSGGGEQYF. Variable domain in full (rest from reference TRBV7-6 and TRBJ2-7): GAGVSQSPRYKVTKRGQDVALRCDPISGHVSLYWYRQALGQGPEFLTYFNYEAQQDKSGLPNDRFSAERPEGSISTLTIQRTEQRDSAMYRCASSLAGTSGGGEQYFGPGTRLTVT.

The sample holds many counts of this clonotype. In DNA, the CDR3 is TGCAGTGCCAAAGGTGGGCGGAAACGCACAGATACGCAGTATTTT. Its protein is CSAKGGRKRTDTQYF. The chain employs TRBV20-1 and TRBJ2-3; D is unclear. This CDR3 has 15 residues. Deletions cut 6 bases from V and 1 base from J, with 17 bases between. CDR1 is DFQATT, CDR2 SNEGSKA, per germline (reference sequence).

This clonotype appeared many times. A much bigger clone sits one base away, suggesting this may be a read error. The chain links TRBV10-3 to TRBJ2-5; possible D gene TRBD2, 5 bases. In germline, CDR1 is ENHRY, CDR2 SYGVKD. CDR3 length equals 11 residues. Here the CDR3 reads CAISDGENQYF. As DNA, the CDR3 is TGTGCCATCAGTGATGGGGAGAACCAGTACTTC.

This clonotype was picked up a small number of times. This rearrangement joins TRBV14 to TRBJ2-2; perhaps D is TRBD1 or TRBD2 (5 bases each). The germline CDR1 and CDR2 sequences are SGHDN and FVKESK. V was cut by 1 base and J by 5 bases, with 11 bases left in between. This CDR3 is built from 15 residues. The CDR3 sequence: CASSQVRGGTGELFF. The CDR3 DNA reads TGTGCCAGCAGCCAAGTGAGGGGCGGTACCGGGGAGCTGTTTTTT. Full variable domain (rest looked up from reference TRBV14 and TRBJ2-2): EAGVTQFPSHSVIEKGQTVTLRCDPISGHDNLYWYRRVMGKEIKFLLHFVKESKQDESGMPNNRFLAERTGGTYSTLKVQPAELEDSGVYFCASSQVRGGTGELFFGEGSRLTVL.

This clonotype occurred many times. The V and J genes are TRBV4-3 and TRBJ2-5; 7 nucleotides line up with TRBD1. There are 15 residues in the CDR3. The J segment lost 4 bases and the V segment lost 0 bases, leaving 5 bases of the junction unmatched. Germline CDR1 LGHNA, CDR2 YSLEER. CDR3 sequence (DNA): TGCGCCAGCAGCCAAGAAAAAGGGGGCGCAGAGACCCAGTACTTC. Residues: CASSQEKGGAETQYF.

This clonotype was seen ten or more times. This sequence joins TRBV7-6 and TRBJ2-2; a weak D match, TRBD1 (5 bases). Per the germline V gene, CDR1 is SGHVS and CDR2 is FNYEAQ. Trimming cost V 0 bases and J 8 bases, with 10 bases left between them. The CDR3 totals 14 residues. The CDR3 bases are TGTGCCAGCAGCTTAGCTTCACAGGCGGGGGAGCTGTTTTTT. Its translation is CASSLASQAGELFF.

V is TRBV6-5 and J is TRBJ1-2; D gene ambiguous. V was shortened by 5 bases and J by 3 bases, with 13 bases between the two germline ends. Germline-derived CDR1 and CDR2 are MNHEY and SVGAGI. The CDR3 covers 14 residues. CDR3 coding DNA: TGTGCCAGCAGTCGCCGGAGGGCCGACTATGGCTACACCTTC. Its translation is CASSRRRADYGYTF.

This clonotype has at least ten counts. The rearrangement links TRBV10-3 to TRBJ1-2; 9 bases are a match to TRBD1. The junction had 8 bases not matched to a gene; V was cut back by 6 bases and J by 6 bases. This CDR3 spans 14 amino acids. Germline CDR1 is ENHRY and CDR2 is SYGVKD. CDR3 bases: TGTGCCATCAGCGAGGGACAGGGAGGGAATGGCTACACCTTC. Translating gives CAISEGQGGNGYTF.

This clonotype showed up many times. The rearrangement links TRBV5-1 to TRBJ2-7; 9 bases line up with TRBD2. This CDR3 has 19 residues. Germline CDR1 reads SGHRS; CDR2 reads YFSETQ. With 0 bases clipped from V and 4 bases from J, the junction kept 17 bases outside the gene matches. This CDR3 reads CASSLETSGKPTALYEQYF. The CDR3 region has the DNA TGCGCCAGCAGCTTGGAGACTAGCGGTAAACCAACGGCTTTGTACGAGCAGTACTTC.

This clonotype was seen many times. The chain is built from TRBV25-1 and TRBJ2-3; D unclear. Germline V lookup: CDR1 MGHDK, CDR2 SYGVNS. This CDR3 comprises 14 residues. V gave up 10 bases and J gave up 0 bases, with 14 bases separating them. The DNA for the CDR3 is TGTGCCACCGGTCCCAAGACTAGCACAGATACGCAGTATTTT. It yields the protein CATGPKTSTDTQYF.

The chain is built from TRBV19 and TRBJ2-4; D is undetermined. The CDR3 has 17 amino acids. Germline CDR1 reads LNHDA; CDR2 reads SQIVND (reference sequence). V lost 3 bases, J lost 1 base, and 16 bases lay in between. The CDR3 loop reads CASSILPGGRAKNIQYF. CDR3 coding DNA: TGTGCCAGTAGTATTCTACCGGGCGGCCGCGCCAAAAACATTCAGTACTTC.

This clonotype has a count of ten or more. The V call is TRBV20-1, the J call TRBJ2-7; 10 positions agree with TRBD1. The length of the CDR3 is 16 residues. Per the germline V gene, CDR1 is DFQATT and CDR2 is SNEGSKA (reference sequence). After removal of 5 bases from V and 3 bases from J, the junction contained 13 bases not matched to a gene. CDR3 sequence reads: CSAHLVGGTGVYEQYF. DNA of the CDR3: TGCAGTGCTCACTTGGTTGGTGGGACAGGGGTCTACGAGCAGTACTTC.

This clonotype was observed at least ten times. This chain links TRBV3-1 with TRBJ1-5; a possible D gene is TRBD1 (6 bases). Germline lookup yields CDR1 LGHDT and CDR2 YNNKEL (reference sequence). CDR3 length: 16 amino acids. V lost 4 bases to trimming and J lost 5 bases, with 18 bases between them. The CDR3 here is CASSRGGSRGDQPQHF. The CDR3 DNA is TGTGCCAGCAGCCGGGGGGGCTCACGAGGAGATCAGCCCCAGCATTTT.

The table lists this clonotype with many counts. V and J are TRBV12-3 or TRBV12-4 and TRBJ1-2; 7 positions agree with TRBD1. Trimming took 6 bases from V and 3 from J; bases not matched to a gene: 7. The CDR3 spans 14 residues. The CDR3, as DNA: TGTGCCAGCAGCCCGGGCAGGGGGTACTATGGCTACACCTTC. This translates into CASSPGRGYYGYTF.

This clonotype was recorded many times. The CDR3 DNA is TGCGCCAGCAGCCCACCGGACCTGGGCACCGGGGAGCTGTTTTTT. Amino acids: CASSPPDLGTGELFF. The chain has TRBV4-1 and TRBJ2-2; no definite D call. The CDR3 runs to 15 residues. Germline V gene data show CDR1 as MGHRA and CDR2 as YSYEKL. V lost 4 bases, J lost 4 bases, and 13 bases lay in between.

This clonotype has a count of ten or more. This chain joins TRBV5-1 and TRBJ2-1; 9 nucleotides line up with TRBD2. Germline-derived CDR1 and CDR2 are SGHRS and YFSETQ. CDR3 length equals 16 residues. The V segment lost 0 bases and the J segment 12 bases; nucleotides outside the gene matches: 13. The CDR3 DNA sequence: TGCGCCAGCAGCTTGGATCCAGGGGACTCAGCGGGGGGGCAGTTCTTC. This codes for CASSLDPGDSAGGQFF.

In its sample, this clonotype was seen many times. The chain carries TRBV15 and TRBJ2-1; D gene unclear. There are 17 residues in the CDR3. In germline, CDR1 is LNHNV, CDR2 YYDKDF (reference sequence). V was pared by 0 bases and J by 3 bases, with 15 bases between. This chain's CDR3 is CATSREDKGPDYNEQFF. CDR3 DNA: TGTGCCACCAGCAGAGAAGATAAGGGCCCCGACTACAATGAGCAGTTCTTC.

At least ten counts were recorded for this clonotype. V gene TRBV12-3 or TRBV12-4 combines with J gene TRBJ2-3; TRBD2 agrees at 8 bases. The CDR3 is made up of 16 amino acids. J was trimmed by 2 bases and V by 3 bases; bases with no gene match: 7. The CDR3 region has the DNA TGTGCCAGCAGTTTTCTGGCGGGGGGAAACACAGATACGCAGTATTTT. It translates to CASSFLAGGNTDTQYF.

The sample holds many counts of this clonotype. This chain connects TRBV7-2 to TRBJ2-3, with 15 bases aligning to TRBD2. The CDR3 has 16 residues. Losses at the gene ends were 5 bases for V and 5 bases for J; bases not matched to a gene: 5. CDR1 and CDR2 (germline): SGHTA, FQGNSA. This CDR3 is CASSHGGLAGGDTQYF. As DNA, the CDR3 is TGTGCCAGCAGCCATGGGGGACTAGCGGGAGGAGATACGCAGTATTTT.

This clonotype was recorded at least ten times. V is TRBV20-1 and J is TRBJ2-3, with 9 positions matching TRBD2. Germline CDR1 reads DFQATT; CDR2 reads SNEGSKA (reference sequence). Unmatched junction bases numbered 10, after V lost 5 bases and J lost 4 bases. This CDR3 is 15 amino acids long. The DNA for the CDR3 is TGCAGTGCTGTCCTCAGCGGGAGGCCCCCAGATACGCAGTATTTT. It encodes CSAVLSGRPPDTQYF.

This clonotype showed up many times. The chain has TRBV23-1 and TRBJ2-4; no definite D call. TRBV23-1 is an ORF for which the function is uncertain. Between the trimmed V and J ends, which lost 0 bases and 5 bases, there was a span of 5 bases. There are 13 residues in the CDR3. The CDR3 DNA reads as TGCGCCAGCAGTCAATCGGAGCAAAACATTCAGTACTTC. Translation: CASSQSEQNIQYF.

At least ten counts were recorded for this clonotype. V and J are TRBV6-6 and TRBJ1-5; a weak D match, TRBD1 (6 bases). V was cut by 8 bases and J by 5 bases, with 22 bases left in between. This CDR3 has 16 residues. From germline, CDR1 is MNHNY and CDR2 SVGAGI (reference sequence). The CDR3 nucleotides are TGTGCCAGCCATTCAACAATACAGGGTTCACATCAGCCCCAGCATTTT. It codes for CASHSTIQGSHQPQHF.

This clonotype was seen repeatedly, ten times or more. The genes are TRBV10-3 and TRBJ2-5, with D perhaps being TRBD1 or TRBD2 (6 bases each). V lost 0 bases and J 5 bases, leaving 13 bases between the germline ends. The germline V gene encodes CDR1 ENHRY and CDR2 SYGVKD. The CDR3 extends over 15 amino acids. CDR3: CAISESGGGAETQYF. CDR3 nucleotide sequence: TGTGCCATCAGTGAGTCAGGAGGGGGAGCGGAGACCCAGTACTTC.

This clonotype appeared many times. This sequence joins TRBV11-2 and TRBJ1-1, with 11 positions matching TRBD1. Trimming at V came to 1 base and at J to 9 bases, leaving 4 bases not matched to a gene. The V gene's germline CDR1 is SGHAT and CDR2 FQNNGV. The CDR3 is made up of 14 amino acids. The CDR3 sequence is CASSLGGQGEKAFF. CDR3 nucleotides: TGTGCCAGCAGCTTAGGGGGACAGGGGGAAAAAGCTTTCTTT.

Many counts were recorded for this clonotype. V and J are TRBV7-2 and TRBJ2-3; possibly TRBD1 for D (6 bases). This CDR3 region has 15 residues. The germline V gene has CDR1 SGHTA and CDR2 FQGNSA. V lost 5 bases and J lost 4, with 16 bases in between. The CDR3: CASSTKQGVSDTQYF. CDR3 coding DNA: TGTGCCAGCAGCACCAAACAGGGAGTATCAGATACGCAGTATTTT.

This clonotype was counted at least ten times. The chain has TRBV7-2 and TRBJ2-3, with 11 bases matching TRBD2. The CDR3 totals 15 residues. V shed 6 bases, J shed 4 bases, and the junction held 6 bases outside the gene matches. The V gene's germline CDR1 is SGHTA and CDR2 FQGNSA. DNA of the CDR3: TGTGCCAGCAGTACACGTAGCGGGGGGGCAGATACGCAGTATTTT. This codes for CASSTRSGGADTQYF. Variable domain in full (rest from reference TRBV7-2 and TRBJ2-3): GAGVSQSPSNKVTEKGKDVELRCDPISGHTALYWYRQSLGQGLEFLIYFQGNSAPDKSGLPSDRFSAERTGGSVSTLTIQRTQQEDSAVYLCASSTRSGGADTQYFGPGTRLTVL.

This clonotype showed up many times. The chain uses TRBV3-1 and TRBJ2-3; 10 bases are a match to TRBD2. This CDR3 has 16 residues. Per the germline V gene, CDR1 is LGHDT and CDR2 is YNNKEL (reference sequence). Losses at the gene ends were 1 base for V and 4 bases for J; bases not matched to a gene: 5. Here the CDR3 reads CASSQASGGAADTQYF. The CDR3 bases are TGTGCCAGCAGCCAAGCGAGCGGGGGGGCCGCAGATACGCAGTATTTT.

The rearrangement uses TRBV20-1 and TRBJ2-5, with D perhaps TRBD2 (6 bases). V was clipped by 2 bases and J by 3 bases, with 10 bases between them. The CDR3 has 13 residues. The V gene's germline CDR1 is DFQATT and CDR2 SNEGSKA (reference sequence). The chain's CDR3 is CSARPGGKETQYF. The CDR3 DNA follows: TGCAGTGCTAGACCCGGGGGTAAAGAGACCCAGTACTTC.

This clonotype showed up many times. The chain recombines TRBV5-1 with TRBJ1-2; D call uncertain. Trimming took 0 bases from V and 8 from J, leaving 20 bases between them. Germline values: CDR1 SGHRS, CDR2 YFSETQ. The CDR3 consists of 16 residues. The CDR3 loop is CASSLEGWRRRGGYTF. CDR3 coding DNA: TGCGCCAGCAGCTTGGAAGGGTGGAGGAGACGAGGAGGCTACACCTTC. Looking up the rest from reference TRBV5-1 and TRBJ1-2 gives the full variable domain: KAGVTQTPRYLIKTRGQQVTLSCSPISGHRSVSWYQQTPGQGLQFLFEYFSETQRNKGNFPGRFSGRQFSNSRSEMNVSTLELGDSALYLCASSLEGWRRRGGYTFGSGTRLTVV.

This clonotype was seen ten or more times. V usage is TRBV28 and J usage is TRBJ1-1, with D unclear. Trimming stripped 3 bases from V and 2 bases from J, with 10 bases between. CDR3 length equals 14 residues. Germline V CDR1 and CDR2: MDHEN, SYDVKM. CDR3 sequence: CASSFSPGNTEAFF. Written as DNA, the CDR3 is TGTGCCAGCAGTTTCTCTCCGGGAAACACTGAAGCTTTCTTT.

This clonotype was observed many times. The rearrangement joins TRBV5-6 to TRBJ2-5, with TRBD1 identical over 9 bases. The ends lost 1 base at V and 4 bases at J; junction bases unmatched: 2. CDR3 length: 14 residues. Germline values: CDR1 SGHDT, CDR2 YYEEEE. CDR3 nucleotide sequence: TGTGCCAGCAGCTTGACGGGACAGGGAGAGACCCAGTACTTC. Amino acid sequence: CASSLTGQGETQYF.